What follows are 27 T cell receptor beta chains derived from one specimen sequenced in a study of response to subunit inactivated influenza vaccine. TCRdb processed the RT-PCR reads anew with MiXCR; each CDR3 protein has one entry. The sample comprises a few hundred thousand distinct CDR3 sequences, about 20% of which are singletons, and around a tenth rests with the top ten. The sequencing used PBMCs from blood, collected approximately 22 months after vaccination. The source of these receptors is a man between 50 and 69 years old who received an inactivated influenza vaccine.

This clonotype was counted between two and nine times. V usage is TRBV4-1 and J usage is TRBJ1-5, with 7 bases that match TRBD1. V lost 6 bases, J lost 4 bases, and 9 bases stayed unmatched. This CDR3 has 15 residues. Per germline, CDR1 MGHRA and CDR2 YSYEKL. This chain's CDR3 is CASSPTGRGNQPQHF. DNA for the CDR3: TGCGCCAGCAGTCCGACAGGGAGAGGTAATCAGCCCCAGCATTTT.

This clonotype has just one count. The J gene is TRBJ2-1, the V gene TRBV29-1, with 10 bases lining up with TRBD1. The ends lost 7 bases at V and 6 bases at J; junction bases unmatched: 6. The germline V gene encodes CDR1 SQVTM and CDR2 ANQGSEA. The CDR3 spans 13 residues. This CDR3 is CSERQGASNEQFF. The CDR3 coding sequence is TGCAGCGAAAGACAGGGGGCGAGCAATGAGCAGTTCTTC.

V usage is TRBV24-1 and J usage is TRBJ2-1; D not certain. Germline V gene lookup returns CDR1 KGHDR and CDR2 SFDVKD. The CDR3 sequence is 11 residues long. The germline V and J ends were trimmed by 6 bases and 4 bases, with 3 bases remaining between them. CDR3 sequence: CATSSYNEQFF. Here the CDR3 DNA reads TGTGCCACCAGTAGTTACAATGAGCAGTTCTTC.

The genes are TRBV4-2 and TRBJ1-5, with 7 bases identical to TRBD1. J gave up 7 bases and V 3 bases, and 12 bases lay outside the gene matches. Looked up from germline, CDR1 is LGHNA and CDR2 is YNFKEQ. The CDR3 consists of 16 residues. CDR3 sequence: CASSHGLTGNGQPQHF. CDR3 DNA sequence: TGTGCCAGCAGCCACGGGTTGACAGGGAATGGGCAGCCCCAGCATTTT.

The chain recombines TRBV7-9 with TRBJ1-2; no definite D call. The CDR3 loop spans 13 amino acids. V gave up 2 bases and J gave up 8 bases, with 12 bases separating them. From germline, CDR1 is SEHNR and CDR2 FQNEAQ (reference sequence). CDR3 sequence reads: CASSLNTGGGYTF. In nucleotides, the CDR3 is TGTGCCAGCAGCTTAAATACGGGAGGCGGCTACACCTTC. The variable domain in full, with the rest retrieved from reference TRBV7-9 and TRBJ1-2, is DTGVSQNPRHKITKRGQNVTFRCDPISEHNRLYWYRQTLGQGPEFLTYFQNEAQLEKSRLLSDRFSAERPKGSFSTLEIQRTEQGDSAMYLCASSLNTGGGYTFGSGTRLTVV.

This clonotype was observed a handful of times. The rearrangement uses TRBV20-1 and TRBJ2-3, with 10 bases identical to TRBD2. The CDR3 runs to 15 residues. CDR1 is DFQATT, CDR2 SNEGSKA, per germline (reference sequence). After removal of 3 bases from V and 3 bases from J, the junction contained 6 bases not matched to a gene. CDR3 nucleotide sequence: TGCAGTGCTAGCACCCCAGCGGGAGGGACAGATACGCAGTATTTT. Translated: CSASTPAGGTDTQYF.

This clonotype has only a few counts. This chain connects TRBV7-9 to TRBJ1-4; D remains unclear. CDR3 length equals 15 residues. Per the germline V gene, CDR1 is SEHNR and CDR2 is FQNEAQ (reference sequence). Trimming left V 0 bases short and J 10 bases short, with 15 bases between. This CDR3 reads CASSLALTDFGKLFF. The CDR3 DNA sequence: TGTGCCAGCAGCTTAGCGCTTACGGATTTCGGAAAACTGTTTTTT.

The chain is built from TRBV12-3 or TRBV12-4 and TRBJ1-4, with 7 bases lining up with TRBD1. Trimming at V came to 4 bases and at J to 6 bases, leaving 8 bases not matched to a gene. The CDR3 has 15 amino acids. CDR3 residues: CASSSRTGAYEKLFF. The CDR3 coding sequence is TGTGCCAGCAGTTCCCGGACAGGCGCTTATGAAAAACTGTTTTTT.

This chain links TRBV7-2 with TRBJ1-5, with D uncertain. The CDR3 is 13 amino acids. Germline CDR1 reads SGHTA; CDR2 reads FQGNSA. Trimming took 4 bases from V and 4 from J, leaving 8 bases between them. CDR3 sequence: CASSSDLNQPQHF. Written as DNA, the CDR3 is TGTGCCAGCAGCTCAGACCTGAATCAGCCCCAGCATTTT. Variable domain in full (rest from reference TRBV7-2 and TRBJ1-5): GAGVSQSPSNKVTEKGKDVELRCDPISGHTALYWYRQSLGQGLEFLIYFQGNSAPDKSGLPSDRFSAERTGGSVSTLTIQRTQQEDSAVYLCASSSDLNQPQHFGDGTRLSIL.

This clonotype turned up a few times. The rearrangement uses TRBV7-9 and TRBJ1-3; 7 bases fit TRBD1. The CDR3 loop spans 15 amino acids. The germline CDR1 and CDR2 sequences are SEHNR and FQNEAQ (reference sequence). Losses at the gene ends were 6 bases for V and 0 bases for J; bases not matched to a gene: 5. In DNA form, the CDR3 reads TGTGCCAGCAGACCTACAGGGGCCTCTGGAAACACCATATATTTT. This gives the protein CASRPTGASGNTIYF.

V usage is TRBV14 and J usage is TRBJ1-1; D possibly corresponds to TRBD1 (5 bases). CDR3 length equals 15 residues. Germline V gene data show CDR1 as SGHDN and CDR2 as FVKESK. Trimming cost V 4 bases and J 0 bases, with 12 bases left between them. CDR3 region: CASSRAGIMNTEAFF. The CDR3 DNA reads as TGTGCCAGCAGCCGGGCAGGGATCATGAACACTGAAGCTTTCTTT.

V is TRBV20-1 and J is TRBJ2-5; D perhaps matches TRBD1 (6 bases). The germline V gene encodes CDR1 DFQATT and CDR2 SNEGSKA (reference sequence). This CDR3 is 14 amino acids long. V lost 2 bases and J lost 0, with 10 bases in between. CDR3 sequence reads: CSARYTGYQETQYF. In DNA form, the CDR3 reads TGCAGTGCTAGATATACAGGGTACCAAGAGACCCAGTACTTC.

This clonotype came up many times. This chain joins TRBV13 and TRBJ2-2, with D maybe TRBD1 (6 bases). The CDR3 has 15 amino acids. Germline V gives CDR1 PRHDT, CDR2 FYEKMQ (reference sequence). V lost 5 bases and J lost 4, with 14 bases in between. CDR3 sequence: CASSLGQLITGELFF. The CDR3 nucleotides read TGTGCCAGCAGCCTCGGACAGTTGATCACCGGGGAGCTGTTTTTT.

The chain employs TRBV7-9 and TRBJ2-7; the match to TRBD1 covers 9 bases. Germline loops: CDR1 SEHNR, CDR2 FQNEAQ (reference sequence). Germline trimming cut 5 bases from V and 3 bases from J; bases unmatched to any gene: 5. This CDR3 has 14 residues. In DNA, the CDR3 is TGTGCCAGCAGCGCCTGGGACAGGGACTACGAGCAGTACTTC. The encoded protein is CASSAWDRDYEQYF.

The rearrangement links TRBV20-1 to TRBJ2-1; 9 bases align to TRBD2. Unmatched junction bases numbered 22, after V lost 6 bases and J lost 1 base. This CDR3 is 20 amino acids long. Germline V gives CDR1 DFQATT, CDR2 SNEGSKA (reference sequence). The CDR3 sequence is CSAPPPAGGPNYHSYNEQFF. The CDR3 DNA reads TGCAGTGCGCCGCCCCCCGCGGGAGGGCCCAATTACCATTCCTACAATGAGCAGTTCTTC.

This clonotype was detected only a few times. This sequence joins TRBV7-6 and TRBJ2-5; maybe TRBD1 (6 bases). This CDR3 comprises 15 residues. The germline V gene encodes CDR1 SGHVS and CDR2 FNYEAQ. V lost 1 base and J 1 base, leaving 10 bases between the germline ends. This CDR3 is CASSLVGTSQETQYF. The DNA of the CDR3 is TGTGCCAGCAGCTTAGTAGGGACAAGCCAAGAGACCCAGTACTTC.

Only a few counts were recorded for this clonotype. This chain links TRBV6-5 with TRBJ2-5; 7 positions match TRBD1. Germline-derived CDR1 and CDR2 are MNHEY and SVGAGI. V lost 4 bases and J lost 6; bases outside the gene matches: 11. The CDR3 contains 15 residues. CDR3 protein: CASSFRGQAVKTQYF. The CDR3, as DNA: TGTGCCAGCAGTTTCCGCGGACAGGCCGTGAAGACCCAGTACTTC.

There are a few counts of this clonotype. The chain has TRBV7-6 and TRBJ1-1; TRBD1 aligns across 7 bases. The germline gives CDR1 SGHVS, CDR2 FNYEAQ. The V gene end was trimmed by 0 bases and the J gene end by 6 bases; junction bases not matched to a gene: 1. CDR3 length equals 13 residues. CDR3 DNA: TGTGCCAGCAGCTTAGCGCAGGGGGCTGAAGCTTTCTTT. Translating gives CASSLAQGAEAFF. Full variable domain (remainder filled in from reference TRBV7-6 and TRBJ1-1): GAGVSQSPRYKVTKRGQDVALRCDPISGHVSLYWYRQALGQGPEFLTYFNYEAQQDKSGLPNDRFSAERPEGSISTLTIQRTEQRDSAMYRCASSLAQGAEAFFGQGTRLTVV.

This clonotype was seen many times. The CDR3 DNA reads as TGCAGCGTTCTCCTAACGGGAAACACCATATATTTT. Residues: CSVLLTGNTIYF. The V gene is TRBV29-1, the J gene TRBJ1-3; D gene unclear. Per germline, CDR1 SQVTM and CDR2 ANQGSEA. The CDR3 length is 12 residues. V dropped 5 bases and J dropped 4 bases, with 9 bases sitting between them.

This chain uses TRBV7-2 with TRBJ2-1, with TRBD2 identical over 8 bases. J gave up 9 bases and V 0 bases, and 10 bases lay outside the gene matches. Germline V gene lookup returns CDR1 SGHTA and CDR2 FQGNSA. The CDR3 runs to 16 residues. The CDR3 DNA sequence: TGTGCCAGCAGCTTAGCAGGGACTAGTGGGGTGCCTGAGCAGTTCTTC. Residues: CASSLAGTSGVPEQFF.

The chain recombines TRBV27 with TRBJ2-1; the match to TRBD2 covers 7 bases. V lost 5 bases to trimming and J lost 4 bases; unmatched junction nucleotides: 8. This CDR3 has 15 amino acids. Germline CDR1 MNHEY, CDR2 SMNVEV (reference sequence). CDR3 in amino acids: CASSRTGTTYNEQFF. The CDR3 DNA reads as TGTGCCAGCAGTCGAACCGGGACTACTTACAATGAGCAGTTCTTC.

The chain carries TRBV29-1 and TRBJ2-2; D is uncertain. V shed 4 bases and J shed 0 bases, with 9 bases lying between them. This CDR3 has 14 residues. Per germline, CDR1 SQVTM and CDR2 ANQGSEA. The CDR3 nucleotides read TGCAGCGTTGCCACGTTTGCGAACACCGGGGAGCTGTTTTTT. Translating gives CSVATFANTGELFF.

The V call is TRBV5-1, the J call TRBJ1-2; D is undetermined. V lost 1 base and J lost 3, with 10 bases in between. CDR1 and CDR2 (germline): SGHRS, YFSETQ. CDR3 length equals 14 residues. In DNA form, the CDR3 reads TGCGCCAGCAGCTTGACAGCCATACACTATGGCTACACCTTC. Protein product: CASSLTAIHYGYTF.

The V and J genes are TRBV5-6 and TRBJ1-2; no firm D call. The CDR3 is 15 amino acids. CDR1 is SGHDT and CDR2 is YYEEEE in the germline V gene. V lost 1 base, J lost 0 bases, and 10 bases lay in between. The CDR3 bases are TGTGCCAGCAGCTTGATGGGGATTGCTAACTATGGCTACACCTTC. It specifies CASSLMGIANYGYTF. Full variable domain (outside the CDR3, taken from reference TRBV5-6 and TRBJ1-2): DAGVTQSPTHLIKTRGQQVTLRCSPKSGHDTVSWYQQALGQGPQFIFQYYEEEERQRGNFPDRFSGHQFPNYSSELNVNALLLGDSALYLCASSLMGIANYGYTFGSGTRLTVV.

The chain joins TRBV7-9 to TRBJ1-2; tentative D call: TRBD1 (5 bases). Germline loops: CDR1 SEHNR, CDR2 FQNEAQ (reference sequence). This CDR3 has 15 amino acids. V was pared by 5 bases and J by 4 bases, with 17 bases between. The CDR3 loop is CASSLGAAVVYGYTF. CDR3 DNA sequence: TGTGCCAGCAGCCTAGGGGCAGCCGTCGTCTATGGCTACACCTTC.

The chain uses TRBV5-1 and TRBJ1-1; D is perhaps TRBD1 (5 bases). The germline V gene has CDR1 SGHRS and CDR2 YFSETQ. Trimming took off 4 bases at V and 8 bases at J, with 18 bases between the two ends. CDR3 size: 14 residues. Written as DNA, the CDR3 is TGCGCCAGCAGCCCGATAGGGGCCCGCAGCGAAGCTTTCTTT. Its protein is CASSPIGARSEAFF.

This clonotype was counted ten times or more. The V gene is TRBV12-2, the J gene TRBJ1-6. TRBV12-2 corresponds to a pseudogene. The CDR3 totals 13 residues. The CDR3 nucleotides read TGTGCAAGTCTCAGAGTGACTAATTCACCCCTCCACTTT. It codes for CASLRVTNSPLHF.